This record covers a single T cell receptor (beta chain). The CDR3 consists of 15 residues. V was clipped by 5 bases and J by 0 bases, with 14 bases between them. The V gene's germline CDR1 is GTSNPN and CDR2 SVGIG (reference sequence). TCRdb's table, derived via immunoSEQ multiplex PCR, lists solely in-frame clones and lacks some. The sample yields some 190,000 clones, approximately 91% seen once. The entry originates in a study of T cell responses to AZD1222 COVID-19 vaccine. V is TRBV30 and J is TRBJ1-3; D call uncertain. The clonotype comes from an adult who received the AZD1222 COVID-19 vaccine. The sequencing used peripheral blood, collected 28 days after the second AZD1222 dose. CDR3 bases: TGTGCCTGGGCTTCAGGATCCCACTCTGGAAACACCATATATTTT. This codes for CAWASGSHSGNTIYF.